This record concerns one T cell receptor (beta chain) sequence. TCRdb fed the RT-PCR reads into MiXCR, producing one record per CDR3 protein. This sample has about 530,000 distinct CDR3 sequences, with roughly 10% found just once. Germline V gene data show CDR1 as MNHEY and CDR2 as SMNVEV (reference sequence). The ends lost 3 bases at V and 5 bases at J; junction bases unmatched: 7. The CDR3 loop spans 16 amino acids. The data belong to a study of response to subunit inactivated influenza vaccine. The TCR was taken from a man in his forties or fifties who received an inactivated influenza vaccine. The rearrangement uses TRBV27 and TRBJ2-2, with 9 bases matching TRBD1. Sequenced here: PBMCs from blood, sampled on the day of vaccination. This CDR3 reads CASSLPTGGGTGELFF. CDR3 nucleotide sequence: TGTGCCAGCAGTTTGCCCACAGGGGGCGGAACCGGGGAGCTGTTTTTT.